This T cell receptor (beta chain) was recorded in a study of T cell repertoires in cytomegalovirus infection. In regard to this clonotype: What it binds is unknown.

MiXCR was run by TCRdb on the reads, yielding one entry per CDR3 protein. The repertoire has under 95,000 distinct CDR3 sequences, approximately 43% of them found once; the top ten carry 85% to 95%. The CDR3 loop spans 15 amino acids. CDR1 and CDR2 (germline): MNHEY, SMNVEV (reference sequence). V shed 6 bases and J shed 7 bases, with 18 bases lying between them. The sequence came from a human donor in good health (CMV status not recorded). Some clones in this sample may be carry-over from other donors' samples. The sample was CD8+ T cells from cultured PBMCs, taken from culture after CMV antigen stimulation. The chain recombines TRBV27 with TRBJ2-2, with D tentatively TRBD1 (6 bases). CDR3 DNA: TGTGCCAGCAGGGCCCAAACAGGGATAGGCGGGGAGCTGTTTTTT. Translation: CASRAQTGIGGELFF.